One and the same sample provided the 26 T cell receptor beta chains below, sequenced in a study of cytomegalovirus exposure and HLA in healthy donors. Libraries were prepared by immunoSEQ multiplex PCR; TCRdb keeps only in-frame clonotypes and omits some of them. The sample holds about 360,000 clones, roughly 89% seen once. Material for sequencing was PBMCs. These receptors were taken from a woman between 18 and 30 years old in good health and CMV-seronegative.

This chain joins TRBV6-6 and TRBJ2-1, with 8 positions matching TRBD2. The CDR3 covers 15 residues. CDR1 MNHNY and CDR2 SVGAGI come from the germline V gene (reference sequence). The ends lost 6 bases at V and 4 bases at J; junction bases unmatched: 8. CDR3 amino acids: CASRPNAGGYNEQFF. DNA for the CDR3: TGTGCCAGCAGACCTAATGCGGGAGGATACAATGAGCAGTTCTTC.

The chain couples TRBV30 to TRBJ1-4, with a tentative D call TRBD1 (5 bases). This CDR3 has 14 amino acids. The germline V and J ends were trimmed by 3 bases and 4 bases, with 12 bases remaining between them. Germline CDR1 reads GTSNPN; CDR2 reads SVGIG (reference sequence). In nucleotides, the CDR3 is TGTGCCTGGAGACCGGGACTGTATAATGAAAAACTGTTTTTT. As protein: CAWRPGLYNEKLFF.

The chain uses TRBV2 and TRBJ2-1; D uncertain. Trimming removed 3 bases from V and 9 bases from J, with 12 bases in between. This CDR3 is built from 13 residues. CDR1 and CDR2 from the germline V gene are SNHLY and FYNNEI. As DNA, the CDR3 is TGTGCCAGCAGTGACTTTCTATCCCCTGAGCAGTTCTTC. Its protein is CASSDFLSPEQFF.

This clone was counted a single time. The chain joins TRBV30 to TRBJ2-1, with TRBD1 identical over 10 bases. Germline values: CDR1 GTSNPN, CDR2 SVGIG (reference sequence). CDR3 length: 16 amino acids. With 0 bases clipped from V and 5 bases from J, the junction kept 7 bases outside the gene matches. The CDR3 DNA reads as TGTGCCTGGAGTGTACTCGGACAGGGGGGTGACAATGAGCAGTTCTTC. This gives the protein CAWSVLGQGGDNEQFF.

The genes are TRBV4-1 and TRBJ1-1; tentatively, D is TRBD1 (6 bases). The germline gives CDR1 MGHRA, CDR2 YSYEKL. Trimming removed 6 bases from V and 6 bases from J, with 11 bases in between. The CDR3 loop spans 12 amino acids. The CDR3 nucleotides are TGCGCCAGCAGACAGGGAACTGCTGAAGCTTTCTTT. Translated, it gives CASRQGTAEAFF.

The chain couples TRBV5-1 to TRBJ1-2; 11 bases are shared with TRBD1. This CDR3 spans 18 amino acids. Germline loops: CDR1 SGHRS, CDR2 YFSETQ. J gave up 4 bases and V 0 bases, and 11 bases lay outside the gene matches. The CDR3, as DNA: TGCGCCAGCAGCTTGGGGTCGGGGACAGGGGGTCCGACCTATGGCTACACCTTC. Its translation is CASSLGSGTGGPTYGYTF.

The chain recombines TRBV7-8 with TRBJ2-4; the match to TRBD2 covers 9 bases. J gave up 8 bases and V 4 bases, and 12 bases lay outside the gene matches. CDR1 and CDR2 (germline): SGHVS, FQNEAQ. There are 16 residues in the CDR3. CDR3 protein: CASSSPLAGARDIQYF. The CDR3 region has the DNA TGTGCCAGCAGCTCCCCCTTAGCGGGGGCCAGGGACATTCAGTACTTC.

V gene TRBV15 combines with J gene TRBJ2-1; 9 bases map to TRBD1. V lost 2 bases, J lost 6 bases, and 2 bases stayed unmatched. This CDR3 contains 14 residues. Germline V gene sequence: CDR1 LNHNV, CDR2 YYDKDF (reference sequence). This CDR3 reads CATSRPGQGNEQFF. The CDR3 coding sequence is TGTGCCACCAGCAGACCGGGACAGGGCAATGAGCAGTTCTTC.

The CDR3: CASRGARLVVDTQYF. As DNA, the CDR3 is TGTGCCAGCAGGGGGGCCAGGCTAGTAGTAGATACGCAGTATTTT. This chain connects TRBV6-6 to TRBJ2-3; weak D call: TRBD1 (6 bases). The V and J ends lost 6 bases and 5 bases respectively, with 18 bases between them. The CDR3 consists of 15 residues. The germline CDR1 and CDR2 sequences are MNHNY and SVGAGI (reference sequence).

The CDR3 coding sequence is TGTGCCAGCGCAGCGGTCACAGATACGCAGTATTTT. This gives the protein CASAAVTDTQYF. The V call is TRBV6-6, the J call TRBJ2-3; a possible D gene is TRBD2 (5 bases). Trimming removed 8 bases at V and 2 bases at J, with 8 bases between. The CDR3 is made up of 12 amino acids. Per the germline V gene, CDR1 is MNHNY and CDR2 is SVGAGI (reference sequence).

J is TRBJ2-3 and V is TRBV5-1, with 10 bases lining up with TRBD1. J gave up 1 base and V 4 bases, and 12 bases lay outside the gene matches. CDR3 size: 18 residues. Germline lookup yields CDR1 SGHRS and CDR2 YFSETQ. The CDR3, as DNA: TGCGCCAGCAGCCCGACCTCTACCGGGACAGGGGGCACAGATACGCAGTATTTT. Its protein product is CASSPTSTGTGGTDTQYF.

The chain combines TRBV19 with TRBJ2-1; D may be TRBD2 (6 bases). CDR3 length: 13 residues. Trimming removed 9 bases from V and 11 bases from J, with 20 bases in between. From germline, CDR1 is LNHDA and CDR2 SQIVND (reference sequence). The chain's CDR3 is CASGRDSSVKQFF. CDR3 DNA sequence: TGTGCCAGCGGACGGGACTCTAGCGTTAAGCAGTTCTTC.

The V and J genes are TRBV2 and TRBJ1-3; no reliable D call. This CDR3 is 13 amino acids long. V was shortened by 8 bases and J by 0 bases, with 8 bases between the two germline ends. Germline loops: CDR1 SNHLY, CDR2 FYNNEI. CDR3 DNA sequence: TGTGCCAGCTATTCCCTCTCTGGAAACACCATATATTTT. Translation gives CASYSLSGNTIYF.

The CDR3 DNA reads as TGTGCCAGCAGCCCAGGACTAGCGGGAGTACATGAGCAGTTCTTC. Translated: CASSPGLAGVHEQFF. The chain joins TRBV27 to TRBJ2-1, with TRBD2 identical over 13 bases. The CDR3 loop spans 15 amino acids. Unmatched junction bases numbered 7, after V lost 6 bases and J lost 8 bases. Germline CDR1 reads MNHEY; CDR2 reads SMNVEV (reference sequence).

This chain uses TRBV27 with TRBJ2-1, with TRBD1 as a possible D gene (6 bases). Germline CDR1 MNHEY, CDR2 SMNVEV (reference sequence). Trimming took off 3 bases at V and 5 bases at J, with 11 bases between the two ends. CDR3 length: 14 residues. Written as DNA, the CDR3 is TGTGCCAGCAGTTTCCCCGACAGGCACAATGAGCAGTTCTTC. Its translation: CASSFPDRHNEQFF.

The genes are TRBV5-5 and TRBJ1-4, with no clear D. The CDR3 is made up of 13 amino acids. V lost 4 bases and J lost 5, with 9 bases in between. CDR1 SGHKS and CDR2 YYEKEE come from the germline V gene (reference sequence). The CDR3 here is CASSGSGNEKLFF. For the CDR3, the DNA is TGTGCCAGCAGCGGGAGCGGGAATGAAAAACTGTTTTTT.

V and J are TRBV30 and TRBJ2-1; 9 bases are a match to TRBD2. CDR3 size: 15 residues. The trim removed 0 bases at V and 6 bases at J, leaving 6 bases unmatched. Germline assignment: CDR1 GTSNPN and CDR2 SVGIG (reference sequence). The CDR3 sequence: CAWSVERGASNEQFF. DNA for the CDR3: TGTGCCTGGAGTGTGGAGCGGGGGGCTTCCAATGAGCAGTTCTTC.

The rearrangement links TRBV6-5 to TRBJ1-2; 7 positions agree with TRBD1. Trimming took 6 bases from V and 7 from J; bases not matched to a gene: 11. CDR1 MNHEY and CDR2 SVGAGI come from the germline V gene. CDR3 length: 14 residues. In DNA, the CDR3 is TGTGCCAGCAGCTTCTCGACAGGGAGCAGTGGCTACACCTTC. Translating it yields CASSFSTGSSGYTF.

A remark on this clone: In the same sample, other DNA sequences code for this CDR3. This chain uses TRBV6-5 with TRBJ1-5, with TRBD1 matching 7 bases. The CDR3 spans 15 residues. Per germline, CDR1 MNHEY and CDR2 SVGAGI. The V gene end was trimmed by 5 bases and the J gene end by 1 base; junction bases not matched to a gene: 5. CDR3 region: CASSPDRASNQPQHF. The CDR3 nucleotides read TGTGCCAGCAGTCCCGACAGGGCCAGCAATCAGCCCCAGCATTTT.

The chain joins TRBV27 to TRBJ1-5; D might be TRBD1 (6 bases). Germline CDR1 MNHEY, CDR2 SMNVEV (reference sequence). Trimming took 3 bases from V and 1 from J, leaving 10 bases between them. The CDR3 has 15 amino acids. CDR3 coding DNA: TGTGCCAGCAGTTTTTTAGGGGGAAGCAATCAGCCCCAGCATTTT. Its protein is CASSFLGGSNQPQHF.

This clone was seen a few times. V usage is TRBV7-9 and J usage is TRBJ1-2, with D perhaps matching TRBD1 (5 bases). Trimming removed 3 bases at V and 5 bases at J, with 19 bases between. The CDR3 covers 16 residues. Germline CDR1 reads SEHNR; CDR2 reads FQNEAQ (reference sequence). The CDR3 region is CASSFTPGREGYGYTF. CDR3 bases: TGTGCCAGCAGCTTCACCCCGGGACGGGAGGGTTATGGCTACACCTTC.

The V and J genes are TRBV6-1 and TRBJ2-3, with D possibly matching TRBD1 (5 bases). Looked up from germline, CDR1 is MNHNS and CDR2 is SASEGT. The CDR3 sequence is 16 residues long. The ends were cut back, 0 bases at V and 1 base at J, with 11 bases in the middle. CDR3 in amino acids: CASSEAKGKGTDTQYF. DNA for the CDR3: TGTGCCAGCAGTGAAGCCAAGGGGAAGGGCACAGATACGCAGTATTTT.

This chain joins TRBV27 and TRBJ1-2, with D possibly TRBD1 on 6 matching bases. The CDR3 is 14 amino acids. Trimming pared 6 bases from V and 8 bases from J, leaving 19 bases between. Germline V gives CDR1 MNHEY, CDR2 SMNVEV (reference sequence). CDR3 amino acids: CASSPNTGSSGYTF. CDR3 DNA: TGTGCCAGCAGCCCTAACACAGGGAGTAGCGGCTACACCTTC.

The chain uses TRBV30 and TRBJ1-1, with D possibly TRBD1 on 5 matching bases. Trimming left V 2 bases short and J 0 bases short, with 7 bases between. Germline CDR1 GTSNPN, CDR2 SVGIG (reference sequence). The CDR3 has 13 amino acids. CDR3 in amino acids: CAWSTGMNTEAFF. In nucleotides, the CDR3 is TGTGCCTGGAGTACAGGCATGAACACTGAAGCTTTCTTT.

This clone was observed a few times. The chain recombines TRBV6-1 with TRBJ1-6, with a tentative D call TRBD1 (5 bases). The CDR3 contains 15 residues. The V gene's germline CDR1 is MNHNS and CDR2 SASEGT. Trimming took 0 bases from V and 5 from J, leaving 8 bases between them. The CDR3 is CASSEANRHNSPLHF. The CDR3 DNA reads TGTGCCAGCAGTGAAGCTAACAGGCATAATTCACCCCTCCACTTT.

J is TRBJ1-4 and V is TRBV28; D gene unclear. Trimming took off 6 bases at V and 4 bases at J, with 24 bases between the two ends. Germline V gives CDR1 MDHEN, CDR2 SYDVKM. The length of the CDR3 is 18 residues. The chain's CDR3 is CASSLGGPQATLNEKLFF. In nucleotides, the CDR3 is TGTGCCAGCAGCCTTGGTGGGCCCCAGGCAACCCTTAATGAAAAACTGTTTTTT.